The sequence of this TCR beta chain was determined in a study of response to subunit inactivated influenza vaccine. Study-wide results and caveats: Authors suggested few new T cells are recruited by each seasonal influenza vaccination.

This clonotype was seen only a few times. The antigen is not known. This CDR3 is built from 14 residues. Germline V gives CDR1 MDHEN, CDR2 SYDVKM. The V end lost 4 bases, the J end lost 5 bases, and 13 bases lay between the germline ends. A single record per CDR3 protein comes from TCRdb applying MiXCR to the RT-PCR reads. The sample holds under 200,000 distinct CDR3 sequences, 11% seen once. The specimen was non-naive T cells sorted from PBMCs, collected 35 to 45 days after vaccination. The TCR was taken from a man aged 45-65 years who received an inactivated influenza vaccine. The chain carries TRBV28 and TRBJ2-3; tentatively, D is TRBD1 (7 bases). CDR3 sequence reads: CASSWRQGGDTQYF. The CDR3 nucleotides read TGTGCCAGCAGTTGGAGACAGGGAGGAGATACGCAGTATTTT. Drawing the rest from reference TRBV28 and TRBJ2-3, the complete variable domain is DVKVTQSSRYLVKRTGEKVFLECVQDMDHENMFWYRQDPGLGLRLIYFSYDVKMKEKGDIPEGYSVSREKKERFSLILESASTNQTSMYLCASSWRQGGDTQYFGPGTRLTVL.